The text below deals with one T cell receptor (beta chain). This entry is derived from a study of blood T cell repertoires in COVID-19. At the level of the study: Both acute and convalescent COVID-19 samples were obtained from the United States, Italy and Spain. The analysed material was cDNA or gDNA that came from T cells, B-cell-depleted T cells, or PBMCs.

The CDR3 spans 15 residues. After removal of 0 bases from V and 4 bases from J, the junction contained 6 bases not matched to a gene. Germline CDR1 and CDR2: LGHNA and YNFKEQ. Original methodology: Reference gene primers were amplified, and this amplification served to estimate nucleated cell counts. Method: immunoSEQ multiplex PCR; TCRdb's copy keeps in-frame clones and lacks some. Clone size and the V and J calls come from that table; the DNA yielded D and trimming. The repertoire holds some 280,000 clones, with approximately 88% as singletons. The sequence came from a woman between 40 and 50 years old who had recovered from COVID-19. The specimen sequenced was peripheral blood. This chain uses TRBV4-2 with TRBJ2-7; 7 positions match TRBD1. CDR3 residues: CASSQEGTATYEQYF. CDR3 bases: TGTGCCAGCAGCCAAGAAGGGACAGCGACTTACGAGCAGTACTTC.